Presented here are 27 T cell receptor beta chains from one specimen sequenced in a study of T cell responses to AZD1222 COVID-19 vaccine. Using immunoSEQ multiplex PCR, the repertoire was profiled, and TCRdb retains in-frame clones only, with some absent. This sample has about 100,000 clones, with roughly nine tenths found just once. Sequenced here: peripheral blood, sampled on day 0 of AZD1222 vaccination. The origin of the receptors is an adult in good health.

The genes are TRBV7-2 and TRBJ2-4, with D hard to call. This CDR3 spans 14 amino acids. V was pared by 3 bases and J by 0 bases, with 6 bases between. CDR1 is SGHTA, CDR2 FQGNSA, per germline. The CDR3 region is CASSFPGAKNIQYF. The DNA of the CDR3 is TGTGCCAGCAGCTTTCCCGGAGCCAAAAACATTCAGTACTTC. The full variable domain, with the rest looked up from reference TRBV7-2 and TRBJ2-4, is GAGVSQSPSNKVTEKGKDVELRCDPISGHTALYWYRQSLGQGLEFLIYFQGNSAPDKSGLPSDRFSAERTGGSVSTLTIQRTQQEDSAVYLCASSFPGAKNIQYFGAGTRLSVL.

The gene calls are TRBV5-1 and TRBJ1-2; D perhaps matches TRBD1 (6 bases). The V end lost 6 bases, the J end lost 8 bases, and 17 bases lay between the germline ends. This CDR3 region has 13 residues. Germline loops: CDR1 SGHRS, CDR2 YFSETQ. CDR3 protein: CASNAGATGGYTF. In nucleotides, the CDR3 is TGCGCCAGCAACGCGGGGGCGACGGGCGGCTACACCTTC.

The chain employs TRBV4-1 and TRBJ2-5; 8 bases are shared with TRBD2. The CDR3 covers 18 residues. V lost 3 bases and J lost 4; bases outside the gene matches: 16. Germline V gives CDR1 MGHRA, CDR2 YSYEKL. CDR3 sequence (DNA): TGCGCCAGCAGCCATCTCTTAACCGGGACTAGTACGGCAGAGACCCAGTACTTC. Translated, it gives CASSHLLTGTSTAETQYF.

V is TRBV19 and J is TRBJ1-5, with TRBD1 matching over 7 bases. J lost 0 bases, V lost 4 bases, and 9 bases had no gene match. Germline assignment: CDR1 LNHDA and CDR2 SQIVND (reference sequence). This CDR3 is built from 17 residues. The CDR3 protein is CASSTPLDRISNQPQHF. The CDR3, as DNA: TGTGCCAGTAGTACCCCCCTGGACAGGATTAGCAATCAGCCCCAGCATTTT.

This clone was observed a few times. The CDR3 DNA is TGTGCCAGCAGACTCTACTCCGGGGTACCCTACATGAACACTGAAGCTTTCTTT. It specifies CASRLYSGVPYMNTEAFF. V gene TRBV27 combines with J gene TRBJ1-1; D ambiguous. V was clipped by 6 bases and J by 0 bases, with 23 bases between them. Looked up from germline, CDR1 is MNHEY and CDR2 is SMNVEV (reference sequence). The CDR3 is 18 residues long.

The chain combines TRBV10-3 with TRBJ2-6, with D hard to call. With 6 bases removed from V and 1 base from J, the gap between germline ends came to 4 bases. The CDR3 sequence is 13 residues long. Germline CDR1 ENHRY, CDR2 SYGVKD. The CDR3 coding sequence is TGTGCCATCAGGGAATCTGGGGCCAACGTCCTGACTTTC. Translating gives CAIRESGANVLTF.

The chain links TRBV20-1 to TRBJ2-3; TRBD2 is a possible D gene (6 bases). With 3 bases removed from V and 2 bases from J, the gap between germline ends came to 12 bases. CDR3 size: 14 residues. Germline-derived CDR1 and CDR2 are DFQATT and SNEGSKA (reference sequence). CDR3 region: CSASGGTSTDTQYF. In nucleotides, the CDR3 is TGCAGTGCTAGTGGCGGGACGTCCACAGATACGCAGTATTTT.

The chain has TRBV30 and TRBJ2-7, with TRBD2 matching 11 bases. Germline lookup yields CDR1 GTSNPN and CDR2 SVGIG (reference sequence). This CDR3 has 13 amino acids. The trim removed 3 bases at V and 4 bases at J, leaving 2 bases unmatched. The CDR3 region has the DNA TGTGCCTGGAGGGGACTAGCGGAATACGAGCAGTACTTC. Protein: CAWRGLAEYEQYF.

The chain employs TRBV12-5 and TRBJ2-1; D is unclear. This CDR3 spans 12 amino acids. CDR1 and CDR2 (germline): LGHNT, FRNRAP. V was cut by 0 bases and J by 6 bases, with 3 bases left in between. The CDR3 protein is CASGLVVNEQFF. DNA of the CDR3: TGTGCTAGTGGTTTGGTTGTCAATGAGCAGTTCTTC.

The rearrangement links TRBV5-1 to TRBJ1-3; the D gene is possibly TRBD1 (5 bases). CDR1 and CDR2 from the germline V gene are SGHRS and YFSETQ. The CDR3 has 15 amino acids. The V end was cut by 4 bases, the J end by 0 bases, with 11 bases between. The CDR3 bases are TGCGCCAGCAGCGCCGGGACCTACTCTGGAAACACCATATATTTT. It is translated as CASSAGTYSGNTIYF. Complete variable domain (other parts from reference TRBV5-1 and TRBJ1-3): KAGVTQTPRYLIKTRGQQVTLSCSPISGHRSVSWYQQTPGQGLQFLFEYFSETQRNKGNFPGRFSGRQFSNSRSEMNVSTLELGDSALYLCASSAGTYSGNTIYFGEGSWLTVV.

The V gene is TRBV5-8, the J gene TRBJ1-1, with 7 bases aligning to TRBD1. Germline CDR1 and CDR2: SGHTS and YDEGEE. This CDR3 is 16 amino acids long. The junction had 10 bases not matched to a gene; V was cut back by 5 bases and J by 0 bases. CDR3 bases: TGTGCCAGCAGACTATTGGGACAGCAGTTGAACACTGAAGCTTTCTTT. Translation gives CASRLLGQQLNTEAFF.

The V gene is TRBV3-1 (or the pseudogene TRBV3-2), the J gene TRBJ2-2; no reliable D call. Germline loops: CDR1 LGHDT, CDR2 YNNKEL (reference sequence). The CDR3 has 15 amino acids. Trimming took off 6 bases at V and 4 bases at J, with 15 bases between the two ends. The CDR3 here is CASRSPASGTGELFF. CDR3 bases: TGTGCCAGCAGGTCACCGGCGTCGGGCACCGGGGAGCTGTTTTTT.

This chain links TRBV30 with TRBJ1-2; a possible D gene is TRBD1 (6 bases). This CDR3 has 12 amino acids. Germline V gene sequence: CDR1 GTSNPN, CDR2 SVGIG (reference sequence). The ends were cut back, 2 bases at V and 7 bases at J, with 11 bases in the middle. In DNA form, the CDR3 reads TGTGCCTGGAGTAAGGGGGTGGGTGGCTACACCTTC. Its translation is CAWSKGVGGYTF.

The chain employs TRBV19 and TRBJ1-6, with a possible D match to TRBD1 (5 bases). V was cut by 10 bases and J by 4 bases, with 11 bases left in between. CDR1 is LNHDA, CDR2 SQIVND, per germline (reference sequence). The CDR3 runs 13 residues. CDR3 coding DNA: TGTGCCACTACGAAGGGGTATAATTCACCCCTCCACTTT. Translating gives CATTKGYNSPLHF.

The V call is TRBV14, the J call TRBJ2-1; D ambiguous. The CDR3 extends over 16 amino acids. Trimming stripped 0 bases from V and 6 bases from J, with 15 bases between. Germline V lookup: CDR1 SGHDN, CDR2 FVKESK. CDR3 region: CASSQDHSSLGNEQFF. CDR3 sequence (DNA): TGTGCCAGCAGCCAAGATCATTCCTCTTTAGGCAATGAGCAGTTCTTC.

The gene calls are TRBV5-1 and TRBJ1-4; 12 nucleotides agree with TRBD1. CDR3 length: 17 residues. With V trimmed by 2 bases and J by 3 bases, 5 bases remained unmatched. Germline CDR1 reads SGHRS; CDR2 reads YFSETQ. The CDR3 coding sequence is TGCGCCAGCAGCTTACCGGGACAGGGGGCTGCTAATGAAAAACTGTTTTTT. It specifies CASSLPGQGAANEKLFF. The entire variable domain, with the rest obtained from reference TRBV5-1 and TRBJ1-4, is as follows: KAGVTQTPRYLIKTRGQQVTLSCSPISGHRSVSWYQQTPGQGLQFLFEYFSETQRNKGNFPGRFSGRQFSNSRSEMNVSTLELGDSALYLCASSLPGQGAANEKLFFGSGTQLSVL.

This chain joins TRBV6-2 or TRBV6-3 and TRBJ2-3; 8 nucleotides match TRBD2. Germline trimming cut 0 bases from V and 5 bases from J; bases unmatched to any gene: 10. This CDR3 region has 17 residues. The germline V gene encodes CDR1 MNHEY and CDR2 SVGEGT. This chain's CDR3 is CASSYSGQRGRRDTQYF. The CDR3 nucleotides are TGTGCCAGCAGTTACTCGGGCCAGCGGGGGAGGAGAGATACGCAGTATTTT.

The V call is TRBV5-1, the J call TRBJ1-2; the D gene is possibly TRBD1 (5 bases). The germline V gene has CDR1 SGHRS and CDR2 YFSETQ. V lost 4 bases and J 6 bases, leaving 13 bases between the germline ends. The CDR3 totals 13 residues. CDR3 in amino acids: CASSTRAFDGYTF. For the CDR3, the DNA is TGCGCCAGCAGCACCAGGGCCTTCGATGGCTACACCTTC.

The chain couples TRBV5-6 to TRBJ1-2; D uncertain. The CDR3 totals 16 residues. Germline loops: CDR1 SGHDT, CDR2 YYEEEE. V dropped 1 base and J dropped 6 bases, with 19 bases sitting between them. In DNA form, the CDR3 reads TGTGCCAGCAGCTTGTCCCGGTACTGGGCTCTTGATGGCTACACCTTC. This codes for CASSLSRYWALDGYTF.

The chain has TRBV4-3 and TRBJ1-4; maybe TRBD1 (6 bases). Germline V CDR1 and CDR2: LGHNA, YSLEER. V was cut by 0 bases and J by 10 bases, with 21 bases left in between. The CDR3 runs 17 residues. For the CDR3, the DNA is TGCGCCAGCAGCCAAGATTCGTTGGGGGTCTTAGGGGGAAAACTGTTTTTT. Protein: CASSQDSLGVLGGKLFF.

V usage is TRBV4-3 and J usage is TRBJ1-2; no reliable D call. The CDR3 covers 14 residues. Germline V gene sequence: CDR1 LGHNA, CDR2 YSLEER. The ends were cut back, 0 bases at V and 4 bases at J, with 9 bases in the middle. In DNA form, the CDR3 reads TGCGCCAGCAGCCAAGATCAGGAAATCTATGGCTACACCTTC. Amino acid sequence: CASSQDQEIYGYTF.

The CDR3 DNA is TGTGCCAGCAGCTTAGAGGATTTAGGGACAGTTGGGCTGTTTTTT. Translating it yields CASSLEDLGTVGLFF. The chain couples TRBV7-6 to TRBJ2-2, with 7 bases aligning to TRBD1. Trimming took 1 base from V and 13 from J; bases not matched to a gene: 12. Germline-derived CDR1 and CDR2 are SGHVS and FNYEAQ. The CDR3 contains 15 residues. Drawing the rest from reference TRBV7-6 and TRBJ2-2, the complete variable domain is GAGVSQSPRYKVTKRGQDVALRCDPISGHVSLYWYRQALGQGPEFLTYFNYEAQQDKSGLPNDRFSAERPEGSISTLTIQRTEQRDSAMYRCASSLEDLGTVGLFFGEGSRLTVL.

The chain recombines TRBV7-9 with TRBJ2-5, with 13 bases lining up with TRBD2. Germline loops: CDR1 SEHNR, CDR2 FQNEAQ (reference sequence). V shed 5 bases and J 5 bases; nucleotides not matched to a gene: 8. The CDR3 sequence is 16 residues long. CDR3 in amino acids: CASSQGLAGVGETQYF. In DNA, the CDR3 is TGTGCCAGCAGCCAAGGACTAGCGGGGGTAGGCGAGACCCAGTACTTC.

This clone was counted a single time. The rearrangement links TRBV28 to TRBJ1-5; D not resolved. The ends were cut back, 3 bases at V and 4 bases at J, with 7 bases in the middle. Germline CDR1 is MDHEN and CDR2 is SYDVKM. There are 13 residues in the CDR3. CDR3 nucleotides: TGTGCCAGCAGTTTTCCGCAGAATCAGCCCCAGCATTTT. This sequence encodes CASSFPQNQPQHF. The full variable domain, in which reference TRBV28 and TRBJ1-5 provide the parts outside the CDR3, is DVKVTQSSRYLVKRTGEKVFLECVQDMDHENMFWYRQDPGLGLRLIYFSYDVKMKEKGDIPEGYSVSREKKERFSLILESASTNQTSMYLCASSFPQNQPQHFGDGTRLSIL.

The V gene is TRBV9, the J gene TRBJ2-7; 7 bases agree with TRBD2. Germline CDR1 SGDLS, CDR2 YYNGEE. The CDR3 sequence is 14 residues long. The trim removed 0 bases at V and 2 bases at J, leaving 2 bases unmatched. DNA for the CDR3: TGTGCCAGCAGCGTAGAAAGCGGGACCTACGAGCAGTACTTC. This codes for CASSVESGTYEQYF.

This chain uses TRBV2 with TRBJ1-5, with 10 bases identical to TRBD1. The germline CDR1 and CDR2 sequences are SNHLY and FYNNEI. V trimming: 3 bases; J trimming: 1 base; junction bases outside the gene matches: 9. The CDR3 sequence is 18 residues long. The CDR3: CASSETGGNDLSNQPQHF. The DNA of the CDR3 is TGTGCCAGCAGTGAGACAGGGGGCAATGATTTGAGCAATCAGCCCCAGCATTTT.

The chain employs TRBV7-2 and TRBJ2-1; TRBD2 is a possible D gene (7 bases). CDR1 is SGHTA and CDR2 is FQGNSA in the germline V gene. V dropped 6 bases and J dropped 2 bases, with 14 bases sitting between them. The CDR3 contains 15 residues. For the CDR3, the DNA is TGTGCCAGCAGTTCGCGGGGGACAACCTACAATGAGCAGTTCTTC. It codes for CASSSRGTTYNEQFF.